This T cell receptor beta chain is drawn from a study of vaccination effects on CD4 cells after COVID-19. Sequencing followed a ViraFEST assay step that expanded antigen-specific CD4+ T cells with viral peptide pools. CD4+ T cell isolation took place after 10 days of culture. The participants, recipients of two vaccine doses, got either BNT162b2 or mRNA-1273. Vaccine recipients lacked prior SARS-CoV-2 infection and had negative nucleocapsid antibodies. The V segment lost 0 bases and the J segment 6 bases; nucleotides outside the gene matches: 11. This CDR3 comprises 17 residues. CDR1 is LNHDA and CDR2 is SQIVND in the germline V gene (reference sequence). TCRdb's table, derived via immunoSEQ multiplex PCR, lists solely in-frame clones and lacks some. The data contain tens of thousands of clones, about 67% of them singletons. Note on this clone: The target antigen is unknown.

This TCR derives from a human donor who received a COVID-19 vaccine. The chain uses TRBV19 and TRBJ2-3; 8 bases are shared with TRBD2. The source material was CD4+ T cells from PBMCs cultured with HCoV-229E spike peptides, sampled after COVID-19 vaccination. CDR3 sequence reads: CASSIDHGTSTFDTQYF. DNA for the CDR3: TGTGCCAGTAGTATAGACCATGGGACTAGTACATTCGATACGCAGTATTTT.